Only a few counts were recorded for the clone carrying this T cell receptor (beta chain). The sample belongs to a study of early T cells in non-severe SARS-CoV-2 infection. Across the whole study: Sequencing was performed on bulk RNA from unsorted whole blood, leaving chains unpaired.

This CDR3 contains 17 residues. From germline, CDR1 is LGHDT and CDR2 YNNKEL (reference sequence). V dropped 1 base and J dropped 4 bases, with 14 bases sitting between them. A single record per CDR3 protein comes from TCRdb applying MiXCR to the 5' RACE reads. The data contain tens of thousands of distinct CDR3 sequences, less than 7.5% of them singletons. The chain is built from TRBV3-1 and TRBJ2-6, with D perhaps TRBD1 (7 bases). This receptor was identified in an adult who was a healthcare worker with PCR-confirmed SARS-CoV-2 infection or an uninfected control (not recorded which). The material was whole blood, obtained at baseline. The DNA for the CDR3 is TGTGCCAGCAGCCAAGTGCCAGGGGGGACCGGGGCCAACGTCCTGACTTTC. Its translation is CASSQVPGGTGANVLTF. Supplemented by reference TRBV3-1 and TRBJ2-6, the full variable domain reads DTAVSQTPKYLVTQMGNDKSIKCEQNLGHDTMYWYKQDSKKFLKIMFSYNNKELIINETVPNRFSPKSPDKAHLNLHINSLELGDSAVYFCASSQVPGGTGANVLTFGAGSRLTVL.